Shown below are 29 T cell receptor beta chains from a single sample sequenced in a study of T cell responses to AZD1222 COVID-19 vaccine. Produced via immunoSEQ multiplex PCR; TCRdb's table is partial and in-frame only. The table has over 100,000 clones, almost 85% seen once. Material: peripheral blood, obtained on day 0 of AZD1222 vaccination. These receptors were taken from an adult in good health.

The rearrangement links TRBV5-1 to TRBJ2-5, with 9 bases matching TRBD2. J was trimmed by 5 bases and V by 5 bases; bases with no gene match: 13. Germline CDR1 SGHRS, CDR2 YFSETQ. This CDR3 is 16 amino acids long. Here the CDR3 reads CASSIGAREGIETQYF. The CDR3 DNA reads TGCGCCAGCAGTATTGGAGCGCGGGAGGGGATCGAGACCCAGTACTTC.

The chain recombines TRBV6-1 with TRBJ1-3; the D is unclear. The V end lost 3 bases, the J end lost 4 bases, and 16 bases lay between the germline ends. The CDR3 runs to 16 residues. Germline CDR1 and CDR2: MNHNS and SASEGT. This CDR3 is CASSDMAGWVGNTIYF. The CDR3 region has the DNA TGTGCCAGCAGTGACATGGCAGGCTGGGTCGGAAACACCATATATTTT.

This clone was seen only a few times. The chain recombines TRBV4-1 with TRBJ1-2; TRBD1 aligns across 7 bases. Losses at the gene ends were 1 base for V and 8 bases for J; bases not matched to a gene: 7. The CDR3 consists of 14 residues. Per germline, CDR1 MGHRA and CDR2 YSYEKL. Written as DNA, the CDR3 is TGCGCCAGCAGCCAAGTCGACAGGGATAAGGGCTACACCTTC. Encoded protein: CASSQVDRDKGYTF.

This clone has only a few counts. This chain uses TRBV28 with TRBJ1-1; 9 bases line up with TRBD1. The V and J ends lost 1 base and 11 bases, in that order; junction bases with no gene match: 14. This CDR3 has 16 residues. The germline V gene has CDR1 MDHEN and CDR2 SYDVKM. CDR3 sequence reads: CASSLFWDREGSGAFF. Written as DNA, the CDR3 is TGTGCCAGCAGTTTATTCTGGGACAGGGAAGGGTCGGGCGCTTTCTTT.

The chain employs TRBV19 and TRBJ2-1; perhaps TRBD2 as D (6 bases). Germline CDR1 LNHDA, CDR2 SQIVND (reference sequence). The V and J ends lost 4 bases and 7 bases respectively, with 17 bases between them. The CDR3 totals 15 residues. CDR3 amino acids: CASSNLVPGRNEQFF. The CDR3, as DNA: TGTGCCAGTAGTAACCTAGTCCCGGGGAGGAATGAGCAGTTCTTC.

The chain has TRBV6-5 and TRBJ1-6; D is unclear. The CDR3 loop spans 14 amino acids. Germline V lookup: CDR1 MNHEY, CDR2 SVGAGI. Trimming cost V 10 bases and J 7 bases, with 17 bases left between them. CDR3 loop: CAMGLTVSNSPLHF. The CDR3 coding sequence is TGTGCCATGGGCTTGACGGTTTCCAATTCACCCCTCCACTTT.

The J gene is TRBJ2-5, the V gene TRBV7-2; the D gene is possibly TRBD2 (6 bases). V lost 1 base and J lost 10, with 16 bases in between. The CDR3 runs to 14 residues. Germline CDR1 and CDR2: SGHTA and FQGNSA. In DNA, the CDR3 is TGTGCCAGCAGCTTAGGGGGGTTATGGGGAGGCCAGTACTTC. It translates to CASSLGGLWGGQYF.

The chain joins TRBV6-6 to TRBJ1-2; D possibly corresponds to TRBD1 (6 bases). The V end was cut by 5 bases, the J end by 5 bases, with 18 bases between. Germline V gene data show CDR1 as MNHNY and CDR2 as SVGAGI (reference sequence). The CDR3 has 15 residues. The chain's CDR3 is CASSSYQGIGYGYTF. DNA of the CDR3: TGTGCCAGCAGTAGCTACCAGGGGATTGGGTATGGCTACACCTTC.

The rearrangement joins TRBV11-2 to TRBJ1-5; D may be TRBD1 (6 bases). Germline V gene data show CDR1 as SGHAT and CDR2 as FQNNGV. CDR3 length: 14 amino acids. V was trimmed by 3 bases and J by 3 bases, leaving 9 bases between them. CDR3 sequence: CASSFAGDNQPQHF. The CDR3 DNA reads TGTGCCAGCAGCTTTGCAGGGGACAATCAGCCCCAGCATTTT. Full variable domain (outside the CDR3, taken from reference TRBV11-2 and TRBJ1-5): EAGVAQSPRYKIIEKRQSVAFWCNPISGHATLYWYQQILGQGPKLLIQFQNNGVVDDSQLPKDRFSAERLKGVDSTLKIQPAKLEDSAVYLCASSFAGDNQPQHFGDGTRLSIL.

This clone was found once. The chain is built from TRBV13 and TRBJ2-5; 9 bases match TRBD1. The length of the CDR3 is 16 residues. After removal of 0 bases from V and 5 bases from J, the junction contained 7 bases not matched to a gene. Germline CDR1 reads PRHDT; CDR2 reads FYEKMQ (reference sequence). The CDR3 DNA reads TGTGCCAGCAGCTTAGGAACAACAGGGGGCAGGGAGACCCAGTACTTC. It encodes CASSLGTTGGRETQYF.

The chain combines TRBV14 with TRBJ2-2, with 9 bases lining up with TRBD1. Trimming removed 4 bases from V and 6 bases from J; junction bases left unmatched: 6. The CDR3 consists of 15 residues. In germline, CDR1 is SGHDN, CDR2 FVKESK. DNA of the CDR3: TGTGCCAGCAGCCCCCGGGACAGGGAACCCGGGGAGCTGTTTTTT. This encodes CASSPRDREPGELFF.

The gene calls are TRBV19 and TRBJ2-3; the match to TRBD2 covers 13 bases. This CDR3 is built from 17 residues. The trim removed 4 bases at V and 6 bases at J, leaving 10 bases unmatched. Germline loops: CDR1 LNHDA, CDR2 SQIVND (reference sequence). CDR3 DNA sequence: TGTGCCAGTAGTAGCGAGACTAGCGGGGGGTACGGTGATACGCAGTATTTT. Translated: CASSSETSGGYGDTQYF.

V is TRBV7-9 and J is TRBJ1-1; D ambiguous. CDR3 length: 14 residues. V was clipped by 5 bases and J by 1 base, with 11 bases between them. Looked up from germline, CDR1 is SEHNR and CDR2 is FQNEAQ (reference sequence). CDR3 nucleotides: TGTGCCAGCAGCCAACGGGTTGGGAACACTGAAGCTTTCTTT. The encoded protein is CASSQRVGNTEAFF.

This chain connects TRBV18 to TRBJ2-7; D remains ambiguous. The CDR3 is 12 amino acids. CDR1 and CDR2 from the germline V gene are KGHSH and LQKENI. The germline V and J ends were trimmed by 3 bases and 5 bases, with 8 bases remaining between them. The CDR3 bases are TGTGCCAGCTCACCCCTCAACCACGAGCAGTACTTC. Protein: CASSPLNHEQYF.

This chain uses TRBV20-1 with TRBJ1-1, with D uncertain. The CDR3 has 14 amino acids. Per germline, CDR1 DFQATT and CDR2 SNEGSKA (reference sequence). V gave up 3 bases and J gave up 2 bases, with 13 bases separating them. CDR3: CSASFQTRNTEAFF. The CDR3 region has the DNA TGCAGTGCTAGTTTCCAGACACGTAACACTGAAGCTTTCTTT.

In this sample, this clone turned up once. The chain employs TRBV29-1 and TRBJ1-1; 7 bases agree with TRBD1. Germline CDR1 reads SQVTM; CDR2 reads ANQGSEA. The CDR3 consists of 13 residues. With V trimmed by 7 bases and J by 4 bases, 9 bases remained unmatched. The CDR3 reads CSGRQGGGTEAFF. CDR3 in DNA: TGCAGCGGCCGACAGGGAGGAGGCACTGAAGCTTTCTTT.

This clone showed up just once. This sequence joins TRBV19 and TRBJ1-1, with D hard to call. The germline gives CDR1 LNHDA, CDR2 SQIVND (reference sequence). This CDR3 has 17 residues. Trimming took off 5 bases at V and 5 bases at J, with 24 bases between the two ends. The DNA of the CDR3 is TGTGCCAGTAGTCGTGAACCGGGCTCCTGGGATGAAACTGAAGCTTTCTTT. Encoded protein: CASSREPGSWDETEAFF.

The J gene is TRBJ1-2, the V gene TRBV19; no firm D call. The V end lost 4 bases, the J end lost 9 bases, and 15 bases lay between the germline ends. Germline V lookup: CDR1 LNHDA, CDR2 SQIVND (reference sequence). CDR3 length: 13 residues. CDR3 bases: TGTGCCAGTAGTAGGCCAGAAAGGTATAGCTACACCTTC. Its protein product is CASSRPERYSYTF.

This sequence joins TRBV28 and TRBJ2-7; D may be TRBD2 (6 bases). V was pared by 2 bases and J by 0 bases, with 14 bases between. The germline V gene has CDR1 MDHEN and CDR2 SYDVKM. The CDR3 contains 16 residues. CDR3 DNA: TGTGCCAGCAGTTTACCAGGTGTAGCGGCCTCCTACGAGCAGTACTTC. Translation gives CASSLPGVAASYEQYF.

The chain joins TRBV19 to TRBJ1-2; a weak D match, TRBD1 (5 bases). V was trimmed by 7 bases and J by 0 bases, leaving 15 bases between them. The CDR3 contains 15 residues. The germline V gene encodes CDR1 LNHDA and CDR2 SQIVND (reference sequence). For the CDR3, the DNA is TGTGCCAGTAAGGTCGGGGGGACCGCTAACTATGGCTACACCTTC. Translating it yields CASKVGGTANYGYTF.

The CDR3 nucleotides are TGTGCCAGCAGCCCGCCGATCGTTCTAGCGGGGGGGGGAGATACGCAGTATTTT. It encodes CASSPPIVLAGGGDTQYF. The chain is built from TRBV3-1 (or the pseudogene TRBV3-2) and TRBJ2-3; TRBD2 matches 12 bases. V shed 4 bases, J shed 5 bases, and the junction held 13 bases outside the gene matches. The V gene's germline CDR1 is LGHDT and CDR2 YNNKEL (reference sequence). This CDR3 has 18 amino acids.

V is TRBV12-5 and J is TRBJ2-1, with TRBD2 as a possible D gene (5 bases). The CDR3 contains 14 residues. Between the trimmed V and J ends, which lost 5 bases and 3 bases, there was a span of 11 bases. Per germline, CDR1 LGHNT and CDR2 FRNRAP. The CDR3 here is CASGPVGLYNEQFF. CDR3 bases: TGTGCTAGTGGTCCCGTCGGACTCTACAATGAGCAGTTCTTC.

This clone was counted once. The chain is built from TRBV25-1 and TRBJ1-5; possibly TRBD1 for D (5 bases). CDR1 and CDR2 (germline): MGHDK, SYGVNS. The CDR3 spans 15 residues. V lost 3 bases, J lost 10 bases, and 19 bases lay in between. Written as DNA, the CDR3 is TGTGCCAGCAGTGATTCCGACAGCCAAATCAGCCCCCAGCATTTT. This encodes CASSDSDSQISPQHF.

The rearrangement joins TRBV4-1 to TRBJ1-5; D uncertain. The CDR3 covers 14 residues. From germline, CDR1 is MGHRA and CDR2 YSYEKL. V shed 1 base and J shed 4 bases, with 8 bases lying between them. CDR3 nucleotide sequence: TGCGCCAGCAGCCAAGCGTTACTAAATCAGCCCCAGCATTTT. It codes for CASSQALLNQPQHF.

On this clone itself: This may arise from a read error, as a much more abundant clone is one base away. The sample carries other DNA sequences with the same CDR3. The chain uses TRBV11-2 and TRBJ1-5; possibly TRBD1 for D (5 bases). The V end was cut by 0 bases, the J end by 2 bases, with 5 bases between. Germline loops: CDR1 SGHAT, CDR2 FQNNGV. This CDR3 region has 14 residues. CDR3 sequence (DNA): TGTGCCAGCAGCTTAGACAGGGGCAATCAGCCCCAGCATTTT. The encoded protein is CASSLDRGNQPQHF.

The chain recombines TRBV6-1 with TRBJ1-1; D is perhaps TRBD1 (5 bases). V was trimmed by 1 base and J by 5 bases, leaving 14 bases between them. The CDR3 is made up of 15 amino acids. Germline lookup yields CDR1 MNHNS and CDR2 SASEGT. The CDR3 region has the DNA TGTGCCAGCAGTGAAGGGTCAGGGCTGGGAACTGAAGCTTTCTTT. Its translation is CASSEGSGLGTEAFF.

This chain links TRBV7-2 with TRBJ2-3; TRBD2 aligns across 8 bases. Germline V lookup: CDR1 SGHTA, CDR2 FQGNSA. V shed 5 bases, J shed 2 bases, and the junction held 6 bases outside the gene matches. CDR3 length: 15 residues. The CDR3 is CASSPREGFTDTQYF. CDR3 in DNA: TGTGCCAGCAGCCCTCGGGAGGGGTTCACAGATACGCAGTATTTT.

The rearrangement joins TRBV6-5 to TRBJ2-7, with unresolved D. Germline loops: CDR1 MNHEY, CDR2 SVGAGI. The length of the CDR3 is 13 residues. V gave up 10 bases and J gave up 0 bases, with 13 bases separating them. DNA for the CDR3: TGTGCCACCTCCCTCTTCTTCTCCTACGAGCAGTACGTC. Protein product: CATSLFFSYEQYV.

This clone was observed once. The CDR3, as DNA: TGTGCCAGCAGCCCCCGGACTAGCGGGCCTTATGAGCAGTTCTTC. This gives the protein CASSPRTSGPYEQFF. This chain joins TRBV9 and TRBJ2-1, with 11 bases fitting TRBD2. The CDR3 is 15 amino acids. Germline values: CDR1 SGDLS, CDR2 YYNGEE. Unmatched junction bases numbered 8, after V lost 4 bases and J lost 8 bases.